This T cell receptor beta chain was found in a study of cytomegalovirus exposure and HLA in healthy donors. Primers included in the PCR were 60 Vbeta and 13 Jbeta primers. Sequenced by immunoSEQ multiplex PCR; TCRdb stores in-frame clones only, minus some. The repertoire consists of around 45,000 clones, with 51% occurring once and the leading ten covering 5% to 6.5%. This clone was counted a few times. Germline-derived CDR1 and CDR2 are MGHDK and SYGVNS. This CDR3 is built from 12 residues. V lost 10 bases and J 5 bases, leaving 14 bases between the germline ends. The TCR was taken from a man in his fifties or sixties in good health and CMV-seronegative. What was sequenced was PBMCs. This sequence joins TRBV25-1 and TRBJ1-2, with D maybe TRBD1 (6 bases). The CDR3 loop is CATRTVGYGYTF. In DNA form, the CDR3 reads TGTGCCACCCGGACAGTGGGGTATGGCTACACCTTC.